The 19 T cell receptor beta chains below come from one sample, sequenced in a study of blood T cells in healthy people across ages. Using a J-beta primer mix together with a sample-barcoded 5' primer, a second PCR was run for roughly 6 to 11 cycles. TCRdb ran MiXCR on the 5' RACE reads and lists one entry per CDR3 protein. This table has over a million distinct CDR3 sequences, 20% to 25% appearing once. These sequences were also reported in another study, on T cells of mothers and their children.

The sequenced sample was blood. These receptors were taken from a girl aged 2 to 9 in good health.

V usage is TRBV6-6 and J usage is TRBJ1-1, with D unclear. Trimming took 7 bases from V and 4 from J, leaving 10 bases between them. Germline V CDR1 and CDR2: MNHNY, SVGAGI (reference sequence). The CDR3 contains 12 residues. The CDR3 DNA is TGTGCCAGCATCGAGATTGTCACTGAAGCTTTCTTT. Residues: CASIEIVTEAFF.

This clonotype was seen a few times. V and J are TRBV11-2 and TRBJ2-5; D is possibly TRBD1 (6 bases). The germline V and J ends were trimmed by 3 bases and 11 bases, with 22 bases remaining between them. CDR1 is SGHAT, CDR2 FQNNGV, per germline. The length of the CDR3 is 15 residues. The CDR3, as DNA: TGTGCCAGCAGCTTTCTTACGGGCTCAGAGGGGGAGCAGTACTTC. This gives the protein CASSFLTGSEGEQYF.

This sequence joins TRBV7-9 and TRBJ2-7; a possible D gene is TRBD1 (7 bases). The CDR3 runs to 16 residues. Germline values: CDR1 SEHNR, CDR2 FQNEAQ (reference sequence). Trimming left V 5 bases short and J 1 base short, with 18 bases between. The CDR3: CASSPGGQGGSYEQYF. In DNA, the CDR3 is TGTGCCAGCAGCCCCGGTGGGCAGGGGGGTTCCTACGAGCAGTACTTC.

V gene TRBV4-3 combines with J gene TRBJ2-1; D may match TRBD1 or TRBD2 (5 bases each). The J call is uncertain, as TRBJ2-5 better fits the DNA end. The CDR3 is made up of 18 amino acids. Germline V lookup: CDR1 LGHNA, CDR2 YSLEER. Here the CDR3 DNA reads TGCGCCAGCAGCCAAGAGTACCCCGTGGGGATGGGGGAAGAGACCCAGTACTTC. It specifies CASSQEYPVGMGEETQYF.

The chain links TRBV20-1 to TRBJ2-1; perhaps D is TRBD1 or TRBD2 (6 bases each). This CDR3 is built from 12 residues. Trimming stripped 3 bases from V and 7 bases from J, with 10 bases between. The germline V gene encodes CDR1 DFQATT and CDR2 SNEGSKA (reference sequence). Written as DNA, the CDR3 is TGCAGTGCTAGTAGGGGGGTAAATGAGCAGTTCTTC. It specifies CSASRGVNEQFF.

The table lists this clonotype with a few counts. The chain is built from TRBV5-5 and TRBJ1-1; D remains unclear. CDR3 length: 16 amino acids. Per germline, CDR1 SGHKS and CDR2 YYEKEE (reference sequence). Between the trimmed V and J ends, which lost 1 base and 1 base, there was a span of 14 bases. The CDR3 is CASSLYRVVENTEAFF. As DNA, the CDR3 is TGTGCCAGCAGCTTGTATCGGGTCGTCGAGAACACTGAAGCTTTCTTT.

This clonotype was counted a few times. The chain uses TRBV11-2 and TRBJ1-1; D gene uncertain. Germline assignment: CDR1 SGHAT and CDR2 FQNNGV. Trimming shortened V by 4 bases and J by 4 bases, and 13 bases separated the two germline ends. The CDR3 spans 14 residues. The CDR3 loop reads CASSSKGLFTEAFF. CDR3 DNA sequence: TGTGCCAGCAGCTCAAAAGGGTTGTTCACTGAAGCTTTCTTT.

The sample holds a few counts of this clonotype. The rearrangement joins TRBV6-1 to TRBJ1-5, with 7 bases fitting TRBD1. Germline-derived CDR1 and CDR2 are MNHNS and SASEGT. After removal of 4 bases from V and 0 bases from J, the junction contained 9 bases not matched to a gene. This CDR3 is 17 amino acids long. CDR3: CASSAGTVLYSNQPQHF. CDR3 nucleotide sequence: TGTGCCAGCAGTGCCGGGACAGTTCTTTATAGCAATCAGCCCCAGCATTTT.

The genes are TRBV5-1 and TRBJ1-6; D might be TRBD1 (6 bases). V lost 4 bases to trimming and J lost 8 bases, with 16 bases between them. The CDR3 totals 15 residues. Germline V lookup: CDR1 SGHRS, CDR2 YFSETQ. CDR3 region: CASSPDRPTYSPLHF. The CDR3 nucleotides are TGCGCCAGCAGCCCTGACAGGCCCACTTATTCACCCCTCCACTTT. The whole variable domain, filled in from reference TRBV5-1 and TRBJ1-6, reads KAGVTQTPRYLIKTRGQQVTLSCSPISGHRSVSWYQQTPGQGLQFLFEYFSETQRNKGNFPGRFSGRQFSNSRSEMNVSTLELGDSALYLCASSPDRPTYSPLHFGNGTRLTVT.

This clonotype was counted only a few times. The CDR3: CASKFGEYSPLHF. In DNA, the CDR3 is TGTGCCAGCAAGTTCGGAGAGTATTCACCCCTCCACTTT. This chain joins TRBV2 and TRBJ1-6; D uncertain. The CDR3 totals 13 residues. Trimming shortened V by 7 bases and J by 8 bases, and 12 bases separated the two germline ends. CDR1 and CDR2 from the germline V gene are SNHLY and FYNNEI.

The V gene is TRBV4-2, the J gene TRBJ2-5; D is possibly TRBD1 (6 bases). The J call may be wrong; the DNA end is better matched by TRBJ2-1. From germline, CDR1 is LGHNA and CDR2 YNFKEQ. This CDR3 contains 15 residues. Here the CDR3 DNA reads TGTGCCAGCAGCCAAGCCCGGGACACCTACAATGAGCAGTTCTTC. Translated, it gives CASSQARDTYNEQFF.

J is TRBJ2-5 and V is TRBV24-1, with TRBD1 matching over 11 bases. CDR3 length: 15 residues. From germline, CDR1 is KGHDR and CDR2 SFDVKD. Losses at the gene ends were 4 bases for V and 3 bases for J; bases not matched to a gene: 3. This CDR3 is CATSELGQGEETQYF. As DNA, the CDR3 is TGTGCCACCAGTGAACTGGGACAGGGGGAAGAGACCCAGTACTTC.

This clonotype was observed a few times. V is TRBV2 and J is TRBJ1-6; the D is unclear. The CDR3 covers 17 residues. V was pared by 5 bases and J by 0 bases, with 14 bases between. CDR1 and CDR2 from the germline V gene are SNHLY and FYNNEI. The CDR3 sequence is CASSPRPPSSYNSPLHF. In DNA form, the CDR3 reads TGTGCCAGCAGTCCGAGACCCCCGAGCTCCTATAATTCACCCCTCCACTTT.

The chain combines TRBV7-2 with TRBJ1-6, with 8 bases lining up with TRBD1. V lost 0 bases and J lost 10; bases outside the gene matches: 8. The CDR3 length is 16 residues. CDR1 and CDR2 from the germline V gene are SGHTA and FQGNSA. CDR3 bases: TGTGCCAGCAGCTTAGCGGCTCGACAGGGGACCTCACCCCTCCACTTT. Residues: CASSLAARQGTSPLHF.

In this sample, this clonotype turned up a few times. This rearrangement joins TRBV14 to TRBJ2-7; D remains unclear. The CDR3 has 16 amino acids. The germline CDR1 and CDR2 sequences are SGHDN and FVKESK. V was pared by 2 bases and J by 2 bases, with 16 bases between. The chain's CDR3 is CASSQLNSGYPYEQYF. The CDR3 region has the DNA TGTGCCAGCAGCCAATTGAATAGTGGGTACCCCTACGAGCAGTACTTC.

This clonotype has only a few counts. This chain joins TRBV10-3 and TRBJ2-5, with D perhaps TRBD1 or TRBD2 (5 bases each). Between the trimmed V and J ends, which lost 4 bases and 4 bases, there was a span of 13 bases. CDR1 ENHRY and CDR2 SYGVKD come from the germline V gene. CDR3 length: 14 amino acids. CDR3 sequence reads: CAISADSGGETQYF. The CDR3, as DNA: TGTGCCATCAGTGCCGACAGCGGAGGAGAGACCCAGTACTTC.

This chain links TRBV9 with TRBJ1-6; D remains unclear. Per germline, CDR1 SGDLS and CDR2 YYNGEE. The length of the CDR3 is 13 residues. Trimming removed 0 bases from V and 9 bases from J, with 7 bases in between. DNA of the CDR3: TGTGCCAGCAGCGTAGAATGGGGTTCACCCCTCCACTTT. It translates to CASSVEWGSPLHF.

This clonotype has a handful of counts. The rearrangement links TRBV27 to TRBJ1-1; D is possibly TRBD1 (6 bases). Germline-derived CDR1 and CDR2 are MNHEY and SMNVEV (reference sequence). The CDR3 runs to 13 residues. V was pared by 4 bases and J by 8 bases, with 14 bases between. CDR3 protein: CASSSSDSLEAFF. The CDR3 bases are TGTGCCAGCAGTTCATCGGACAGCTTAGAAGCTTTCTTT.

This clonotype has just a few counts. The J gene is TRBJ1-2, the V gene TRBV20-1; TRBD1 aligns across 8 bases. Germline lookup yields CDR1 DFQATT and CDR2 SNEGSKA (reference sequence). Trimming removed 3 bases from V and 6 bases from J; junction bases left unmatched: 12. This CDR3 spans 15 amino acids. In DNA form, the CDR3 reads TGCAGTGCTAGCAGGACAGGGTACGCTTTGGATGGCTACACCTTC. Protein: CSASRTGYALDGYTF.